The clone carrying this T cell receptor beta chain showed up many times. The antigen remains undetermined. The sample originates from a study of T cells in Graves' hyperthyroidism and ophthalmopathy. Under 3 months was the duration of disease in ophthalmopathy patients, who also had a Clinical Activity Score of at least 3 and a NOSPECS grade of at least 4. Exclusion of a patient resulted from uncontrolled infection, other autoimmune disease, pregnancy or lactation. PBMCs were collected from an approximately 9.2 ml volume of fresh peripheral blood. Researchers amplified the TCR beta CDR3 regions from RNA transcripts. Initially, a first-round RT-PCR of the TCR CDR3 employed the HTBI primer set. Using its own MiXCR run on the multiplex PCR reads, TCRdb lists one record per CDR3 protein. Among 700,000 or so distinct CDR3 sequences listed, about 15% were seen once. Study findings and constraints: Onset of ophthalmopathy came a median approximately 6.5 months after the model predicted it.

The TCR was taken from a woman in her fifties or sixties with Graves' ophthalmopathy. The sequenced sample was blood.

CDR3 protein: CASSQGLAGTFSTDTQYF. The CDR3 coding sequence is TGTGCCAGCAGTCAAGGACTAGCGGGGACATTTAGCACAGATACGCAGTATTTT. The gene calls are TRBV6-1 and TRBJ2-3, with 12 bases lining up with TRBD2. Germline lookup yields CDR1 MNHNS and CDR2 SASEGT. V dropped 5 bases and J dropped 0; count of bases not matched to a gene: 9. The CDR3 runs 18 residues.